The 15 T cell receptor beta chains in this list originate from one sample, sequenced in a study of long-term antiretroviral therapy in people with HIV. With survey level as its setting, the immunoSEQ assay was v3.0. Here immunoSEQ multiplex PCR was the method, and the copy in TCRdb shows in-frame clones only, minus some. This sample has under 20,000 clones; 78% occur once, and the top ten carry roughly 13%. The sample in question was unsorted PBMCs, obtained around 3.2 years after starting antiretroviral therapy. The receptor source for this set is a woman aged 40-49 years with HIV.

The genes are TRBV6-5 and TRBJ1-5; TRBD1 agrees at 7 bases. V lost 6 bases, J lost 2 bases, and 4 bases stayed unmatched. Germline V lookup: CDR1 MNHEY, CDR2 SVGAGI. CDR3 length: 14 residues. Written as DNA, the CDR3 is TGTGCCAGCAGGACAGGGTTGGGCAATCAGCCCCAGCATTTT. Protein sequence: CASRTGLGNQPQHF.

V gene TRBV7-8 combines with J gene TRBJ2-2, with D perhaps TRBD1 (5 bases). The CDR3 sequence is 16 residues long. CDR1 is SGHVS, CDR2 FQNEAQ, per germline. Trimming shortened V by 1 base and J by 3 bases, and 12 bases separated the two germline ends. The CDR3 DNA follows: TGTGCCAGCAGCTTAGAGGGGCGAACCTACACCGGGGAGCTGTTTTTT. It translates to CASSLEGRTYTGELFF.

The chain combines TRBV14 with TRBJ1-5; weak D call: TRBD1 (6 bases). Germline loops: CDR1 SGHDN, CDR2 FVKESK. The V gene lost 0 bases and the J gene lost 0 bases, with 12 bases spanning the gap. The CDR3 spans 17 residues. CDR3 sequence: CASSQDEGGGSNQPQHF. The CDR3 region has the DNA TGTGCCAGCAGCCAAGATGAGGGGGGAGGTAGCAATCAGCCCCAGCATTTT.

V and J are TRBV23-1 and TRBJ2-5; no reliable D call. TRBV23-1 is an open reading frame whose function is uncertain. There are 13 residues in the CDR3. V was clipped by 1 base and J by 7 bases, with 10 bases between them. The CDR3: CASSQYEEGTQYF. The CDR3 region has the DNA TGCGCCAGCAGTCAATATGAAGAAGGGACCCAGTACTTC.

The CDR3 sequence is CASSLGTAPHEQYF. The CDR3 DNA reads TGTGCCAGCAGCTTAGGGACAGCCCCCCACGAGCAGTACTTC. The chain joins TRBV7-2 to TRBJ2-7; the D gene is possibly TRBD1 (6 bases). Germline CDR1 reads SGHTA; CDR2 reads FQGNSA. V shed 1 base and J shed 5 bases, with 12 bases lying between them. The CDR3 has 14 amino acids. The whole variable domain, filled in from reference TRBV7-2 and TRBJ2-7, reads GAGVSQSPSNKVTEKGKDVELRCDPISGHTALYWYRQSLGQGLEFLIYFQGNSAPDKSGLPSDRFSAERTGGSVSTLTIQRTQQEDSAVYLCASSLGTAPHEQYFGPGTRLTVT.

The chain uses TRBV7-9 and TRBJ2-4; D is unresolved. Germline V gives CDR1 SEHNR, CDR2 FQNEAQ (reference sequence). With 5 bases removed from V and 2 bases from J, the gap between germline ends came to 7 bases. The CDR3 consists of 13 residues. This chain's CDR3 is CASSQGSKNIQYF. The CDR3 region has the DNA TGTGCCAGCAGCCAAGGGTCCAAAAACATTCAGTACTTC.

The genes are TRBV27 and TRBJ2-3, with D possibly TRBD1 on 6 matching bases. V was trimmed by 1 base and J by 1 base, leaving 12 bases between them. Germline V gives CDR1 MNHEY, CDR2 SMNVEV (reference sequence). The CDR3 runs to 16 residues. The CDR3 DNA follows: TGTGCCAGCAGTTTATATGGGGGCGGTGGCACAGATACGCAGTATTTT. Protein: CASSLYGGGGTDTQYF.

This clone occurred once. This chain connects TRBV30 to TRBJ1-2; 7 bases line up with TRBD1. Trimming took 4 bases from V and 5 from J; bases not matched to a gene: 4. CDR1 is GTSNPN and CDR2 is SVGIG in the germline V gene (reference sequence). This CDR3 is 12 amino acids long. CDR3 residues: CAWTGQNYGYTF. DNA for the CDR3: TGTGCCTGGACGGGACAGAATTATGGCTACACCTTC.

The chain carries TRBV13 and TRBJ2-1; 7 bases map to TRBD2. Unmatched junction bases numbered 5, after V lost 0 bases and J lost 6 bases. CDR3 length: 15 residues. Germline CDR1 is PRHDT and CDR2 is FYEKMQ (reference sequence). This chain's CDR3 is CASSLGLARANEQFF. CDR3 DNA sequence: TGTGCCAGCAGCTTAGGACTAGCGAGGGCCAATGAGCAGTTCTTC.

The chain joins TRBV7-2 to TRBJ1-4; D gene unclear. There are 13 residues in the CDR3. Trimming stripped 1 base from V and 14 bases from J, with 14 bases between. Germline V CDR1 and CDR2: SGHTA, FQGNSA. The DNA for the CDR3 is TGTGCCAGCAGCTTAGGGAGGTCGGTCTCGCTGTTTTTT. This gives the protein CASSLGRSVSLFF.

This rearrangement joins TRBV6-5 to TRBJ1-1; weak D call: TRBD1 (5 bases). Germline V gene data show CDR1 as MNHEY and CDR2 as SVGAGI. Trimming took off 5 bases at V and 7 bases at J, with 14 bases between the two ends. The CDR3 consists of 13 residues. CDR3 bases: TGTGCCAGCAGTAGGACGGGGGGTTTTGAAGCTTTCTTT. This translates into CASSRTGGFEAFF.

The chain employs TRBV6-6 and TRBJ2-2; D unresolved. From germline, CDR1 is MNHNY and CDR2 SVGAGI (reference sequence). V was trimmed by 0 bases and J by 7 bases, leaving 6 bases between them. The CDR3 runs to 13 residues. The CDR3: CASSYSERGELFF. As DNA, the CDR3 is TGTGCCAGCAGTTACTCAGAGCGCGGGGAGCTGTTTTTT.

The V call is TRBV2, the J call TRBJ2-7, with D hard to call. Germline CDR1 reads SNHLY; CDR2 reads FYNNEI. There are 13 residues in the CDR3. V gave up 6 bases and J gave up 0 bases, with 9 bases separating them. The CDR3 DNA follows: TGTGCCAGCAGCGGGCGGACCTCCTACGAGCAGTACTTC. Translating gives CASSGRTSYEQYF.

The chain couples TRBV13 to TRBJ1-2; D remains unclear. CDR1 is PRHDT, CDR2 FYEKMQ, per germline (reference sequence). The CDR3 runs 13 residues. The V gene lost 0 bases and the J gene lost 6 bases, with 8 bases spanning the gap. DNA of the CDR3: TGTGCCAGCAGCTTAGGCCGCGGGGATGGCTACACCTTC. Translated, it gives CASSLGRGDGYTF. The complete variable domain, with remaining parts taken from reference TRBV13 and TRBJ1-2, reads AAGVIQSPRHLIKEKRETATLKCYPIPRHDTVYWYQQGPGQDPQFLISFYEKMQSDKGSIPDRFSAQQFSDYHSELNMSSLELGDSALYFCASSLGRGDGYTFGSGTRLTVV.

The chain links TRBV10-3 to TRBJ2-7, with TRBD1 matching over 9 bases. Germline V gene data show CDR1 as ENHRY and CDR2 as SYGVKD. The CDR3 runs to 13 residues. CDR3 coding DNA: TGTGCGCTCCGGGACAGGGACTCCTACGAGCAGTACTTC. Amino acids: CALRDRDSYEQYF.